This entry concerns a single T cell receptor (beta chain). As yet, its antigen is unknown. There are 16 residues in the CDR3. The V and J ends lost 3 bases and 3 bases, in that order; junction bases with no gene match: 10. Germline V lookup: CDR1 KGHSH, CDR2 LQKENI. This entry is derived from a study of T cell responses to AZD1222 COVID-19 vaccine. Study as a whole: Pooled together were second doses at about 4 or about 12 weeks. Overall study findings and caveats: Seropositive AZD1222 recipients at baseline numbered only 6 or 7. The donor cohort was predominantly white British with a female majority, and clonal diversity may have been underestimated.

TCRdb's table, derived via immunoSEQ multiplex PCR, lists solely in-frame clones and lacks some. The repertoire includes about 150,000 clones, just under 95% of them detected once, and 1.2% to 1.5% sits in the top ten. The clonotype comes from an adult in good health. The rearrangement joins TRBV18 to TRBJ1-2, with 7 bases identical to TRBD1. Sequencing used peripheral blood, obtained on day 0 of AZD1222 vaccination. The CDR3 sequence: CASSPTSGRGDYGYTF. CDR3 coding DNA: TGTGCCAGCTCACCGACATCGGGCAGGGGGGACTATGGCTACACCTTC.